This T cell receptor (beta chain) was observed in a study of cytomegalovirus exposure and HLA in healthy donors. General study results and limits: It was reported in a later analysis that an Asian-associated ancestry cluster showed fewer N-insertions than the 666-donor mean. Per a later analysis, 15,000 to 20,000 TCR beta sequences showed association with HLA alleles at 0.05 false discovery rate. Researchers reported that a few CMV-associated chains were confirmed in vitro as CMV antigen-specific. Earlier findings revealed that most TCR beta V segments proved productive either about 87% or about 30% of the time.

As concerns this clone: Its antigen remains unknown. Other nucleotide sequences in the sample specify the same CDR3.

60 Vbeta and 13 Jbeta primers were used in PCR. Sequencing was performed with immunoSEQ multiplex PCR; in TCRdb, only in-frame clones are kept and a portion is missing. The sample lists some 130,000 clones; approximately 80% were seen once. This sequence was found in a man aged 30 to 45 in good health and CMV-seronegative. Sequencing used PBMCs.

CDR3 residues: CASSLAVSSYNEQFF. The DNA of the CDR3 is TGTGCCAGCAGCTTAGCGGTATCCTCCTACAATGAGCAGTTCTTC. The rearrangement uses TRBV13 and TRBJ2-1; D unresolved. The length of the CDR3 is 15 residues. V lost 1 base and J 0 bases, leaving 7 bases between the germline ends. The germline V gene has CDR1 PRHDT and CDR2 FYEKMQ (reference sequence).